The 8 T cell receptor beta chains listed next were all sequenced from one sample in a study of post-analysis software for immune sequencing data. Findings of the study overall: When patients were compared with controls, about 5 TRBV segments were more frequent, TRBV5-6, TRBV5-1 and TRBV20-1 among them.

Sequencing libraries made from TCR beta cDNA carried unique molecular identifiers. TCRdb re-derived calls from the PCR reads in MiXCR, one entry per CDR3 protein. Found here are 750,000 to 950,000 distinct CDR3 sequences, roughly half of them singletons; the top ten hold 4.6%. These TCRs are of unknown antigen specificity. The sequencing sample was made of blood. The receptor set was obtained from a girl aged 10 to 17 with multiple sclerosis.

This clonotype was found a few times. A read error may produce the germline difference seen at one junction end. The rearrangement links TRBV25-1 to TRBJ1-2; TRBD1 matches 9 bases. Germline-derived CDR1 and CDR2 are MGHDK and SYGVNS. The CDR3 runs 14 residues. CDR3 nucleotides: TGTGCCAGCAGTGGGACAGGGGCTAACTGTGGCTACACCTTC. Amino acids: CASSGTGANCGYTF.

The CDR3 sequence: CASSVRTSGGSNEQFF. CDR3 DNA: TGTGCCAGCAGTGTACGCACTAGCGGGGGAAGTAATGAGCAGTTCTTC. This chain joins TRBV12-3 or TRBV12-4 and TRBJ2-1; 11 nucleotides line up with TRBD2. This CDR3 region has 16 residues. Trimming at V came to 5 bases and at J to 7 bases, leaving 10 bases not matched to a gene.

This chain links TRBV5-1 with TRBJ2-5; no clear D gene. Trimming left V 6 bases short and J 2 bases short, with 14 bases between. Germline CDR1 SGHRS, CDR2 YFSETQ. The CDR3 extends over 14 amino acids. CDR3 in amino acids: CASTLGPGQETQYF. CDR3 in DNA: TGCGCCAGCACCCTTGGTCCCGGGCAAGAGACCCAGTACTTC.

This chain connects TRBV3-1 to TRBJ2-7; 10 bases align to TRBD2. The end of the DNA is better explained by TRBJ2-5, so the J call may be wrong. The CDR3 extends over 16 amino acids. Germline assignment: CDR1 LGHDT and CDR2 YNNKEL (reference sequence). CDR3 amino acids: CASSQDLAGGGETQYF. The CDR3 DNA sequence: TGTGCCAGCAGCCAAGATTTAGCGGGGGGTGGGGAGACCCAGTACTTC.

This CDR3 is CASSAPYGQGSYEQYF. DNA of the CDR3: TGTGCCAGCAGCGCCCCGTATGGACAGGGATCCTACGAGCAGTACTTC. The V and J genes are TRBV12-3 or TRBV12-4 and TRBJ2-7, with 8 bases aligning to TRBD1. J gave up 1 base and V 6 bases, and 11 bases lay outside the gene matches. This CDR3 region has 16 residues.

This chain joins TRBV12-3 or TRBV12-4 and TRBJ2-5; possible D gene TRBD1, 6 bases. The J call is in doubt because the DNA end fits TRBJ2-7 better. The CDR3 is made up of 14 amino acids. This chain's CDR3 is CASSRSGHPYEQYF. As DNA, the CDR3 is TGTGCCAGCAGTCGATCGGGACACCCGTACGAGCAGTACTTC.

CDR3 protein: CSASPLGPSYQETQYF. CDR3 DNA: TGCAGTGCTAGTCCTTTAGGGCCCAGTTACCAAGAGACCCAGTACTTC. This chain links TRBV20-1 with TRBJ2-5; no reliable D call. The CDR3 length is 16 residues. The V end was cut by 3 bases, the J end by 0 bases, with 17 bases between. Per the germline V gene, CDR1 is DFQATT and CDR2 is SNEGSKA (reference sequence).

A single count supports this clonotype. The J gene is TRBJ1-1, the V gene TRBV7-2; D may be TRBD1 (5 bases). The CDR3 has 15 amino acids. Per the germline V gene, CDR1 is SGHTA and CDR2 is FQGNSA. Trimming left V 0 bases short and J 5 bases short, with 13 bases between. CDR3 residues: CASSLAGGMGTEAFF. The CDR3 nucleotides are TGTGCCAGCAGCTTAGCCGGGGGGATGGGGACTGAAGCTTTCTTT.